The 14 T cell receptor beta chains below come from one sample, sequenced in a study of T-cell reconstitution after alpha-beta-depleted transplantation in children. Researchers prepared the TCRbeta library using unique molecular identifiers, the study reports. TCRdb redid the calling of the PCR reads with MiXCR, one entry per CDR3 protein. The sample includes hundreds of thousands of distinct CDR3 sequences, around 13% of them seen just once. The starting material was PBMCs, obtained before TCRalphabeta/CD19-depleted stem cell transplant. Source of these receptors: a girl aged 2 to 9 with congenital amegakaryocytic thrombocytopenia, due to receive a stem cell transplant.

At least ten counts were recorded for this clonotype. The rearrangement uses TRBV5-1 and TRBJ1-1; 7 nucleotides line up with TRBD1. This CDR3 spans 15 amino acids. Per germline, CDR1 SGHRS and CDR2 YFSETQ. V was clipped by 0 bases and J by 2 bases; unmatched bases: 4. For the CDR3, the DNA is TGCGCCAGCAGCTTGGGGGACAGCCGTAACACTGAAGCTTTCTTT. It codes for CASSLGDSRNTEAFF.

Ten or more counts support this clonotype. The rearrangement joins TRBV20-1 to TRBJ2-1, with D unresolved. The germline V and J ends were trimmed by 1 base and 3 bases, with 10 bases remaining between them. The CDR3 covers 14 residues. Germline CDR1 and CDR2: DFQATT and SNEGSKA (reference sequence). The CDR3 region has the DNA TGCAGTGCTAGAGGCGAGACTTACTACAATGAGCAGTTCTTC. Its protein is CSARGETYYNEQFF.

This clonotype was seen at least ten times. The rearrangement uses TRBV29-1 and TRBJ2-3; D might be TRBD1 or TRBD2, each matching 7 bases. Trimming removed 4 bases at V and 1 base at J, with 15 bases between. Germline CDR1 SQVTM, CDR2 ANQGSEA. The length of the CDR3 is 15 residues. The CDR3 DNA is TGCAGCGTTGCCCGCCAGGGGGGGGGCACAGATACGCAGTATTTT. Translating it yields CSVARQGGGTDTQYF.

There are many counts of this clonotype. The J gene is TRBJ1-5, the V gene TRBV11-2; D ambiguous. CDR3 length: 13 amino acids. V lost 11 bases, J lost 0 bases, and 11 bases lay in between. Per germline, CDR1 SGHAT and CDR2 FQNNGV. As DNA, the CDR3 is TGTGCCTTAAGGCGGGATAGCAATCAGCCCCAGCATTTT. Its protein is CALRRDSNQPQHF.

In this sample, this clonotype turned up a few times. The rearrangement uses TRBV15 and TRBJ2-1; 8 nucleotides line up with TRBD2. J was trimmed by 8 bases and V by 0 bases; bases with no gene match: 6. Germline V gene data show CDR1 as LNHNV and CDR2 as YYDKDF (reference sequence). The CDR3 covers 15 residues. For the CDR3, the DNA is TGTGCCACCAGCAGAGAGCGGGAGGTTGTGGATGAGCAGTTCTTC. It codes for CATSREREVVDEQFF.

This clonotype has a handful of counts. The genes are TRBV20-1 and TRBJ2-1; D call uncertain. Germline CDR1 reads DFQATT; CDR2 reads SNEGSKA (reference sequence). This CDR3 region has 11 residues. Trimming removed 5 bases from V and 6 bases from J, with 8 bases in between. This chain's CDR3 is CSASRRNEQFF. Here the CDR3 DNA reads TGCAGTGCTTCTAGGCGCAATGAGCAGTTCTTC.

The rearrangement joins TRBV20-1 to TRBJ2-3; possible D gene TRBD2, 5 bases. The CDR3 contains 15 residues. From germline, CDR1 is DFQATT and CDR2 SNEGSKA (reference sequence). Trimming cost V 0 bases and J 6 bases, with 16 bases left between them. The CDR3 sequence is CSARDAQRTVDTQYF. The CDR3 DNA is TGCAGTGCTAGAGATGCACAAAGGACTGTTGATACGCAGTATTTT.

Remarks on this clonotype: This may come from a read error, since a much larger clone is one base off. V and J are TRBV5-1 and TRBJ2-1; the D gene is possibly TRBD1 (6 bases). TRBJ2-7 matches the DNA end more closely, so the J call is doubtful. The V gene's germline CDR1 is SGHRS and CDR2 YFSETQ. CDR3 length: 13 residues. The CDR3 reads CASSLGGQGEQYF. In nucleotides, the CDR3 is TGCGCCAGCAGCTTGGGGGGGCAGGGCGAGCAGTACTTC.

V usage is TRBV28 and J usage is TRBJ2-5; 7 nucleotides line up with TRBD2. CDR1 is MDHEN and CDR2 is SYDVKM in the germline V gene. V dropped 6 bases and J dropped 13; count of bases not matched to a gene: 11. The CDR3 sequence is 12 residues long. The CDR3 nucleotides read TGTGCCAGCAGCTGGACGAGGGGAGGGTGGTACTTC. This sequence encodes CASSWTRGGWYF. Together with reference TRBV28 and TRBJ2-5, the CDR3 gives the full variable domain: DVKVTQSSRYLVKRTGEKVFLECVQDMDHENMFWYRQDPGLGLRLIYFSYDVKMKEKGDIPEGYSVSREKKERFSLILESASTNQTSMYLCASSWTRGGWYFGPGTRLLVL.

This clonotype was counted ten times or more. This CDR3 reads CASSGGLAGLTGELFF. The CDR3 DNA reads as TGTGCCAGCAGCGGGGGACTAGCGGGACTCACCGGGGAGCTGTTTTTT. The V gene is TRBV5-4, the J gene TRBJ2-2, with 13 bases aligning to TRBD2. CDR1 SGHNT and CDR2 YYREEE come from the germline V gene (reference sequence). With V trimmed by 4 bases and J by 4 bases, 4 bases remained unmatched. The CDR3 loop spans 16 amino acids.

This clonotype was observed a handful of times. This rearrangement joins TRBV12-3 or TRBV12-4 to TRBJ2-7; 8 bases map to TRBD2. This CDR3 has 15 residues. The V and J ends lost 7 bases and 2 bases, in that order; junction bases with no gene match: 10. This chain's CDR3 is CASTISSGPAYEQYF. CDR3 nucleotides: TGTGCCAGCACCATATCTAGCGGGCCTGCCTACGAGCAGTACTTC.

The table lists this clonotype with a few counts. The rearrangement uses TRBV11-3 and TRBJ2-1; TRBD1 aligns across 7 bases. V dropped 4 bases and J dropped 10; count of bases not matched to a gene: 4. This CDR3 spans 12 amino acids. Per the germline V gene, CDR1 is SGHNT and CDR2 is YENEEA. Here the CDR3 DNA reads TGTGCCAGCAGCTACAGGGGCAAGGAGCAGTTCTTC. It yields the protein CASSYRGKEQFF.

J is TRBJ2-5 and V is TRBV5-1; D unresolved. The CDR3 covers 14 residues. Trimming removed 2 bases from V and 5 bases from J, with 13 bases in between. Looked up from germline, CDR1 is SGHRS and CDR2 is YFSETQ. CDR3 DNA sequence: TGCGCCAGCAGCTTAGGGCCAAATGAGGAGACCCAGTACTTC. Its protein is CASSLGPNEETQYF.

CDR3 nucleotide sequence: TGTGCCAGCAGTGCTTCGGTAGCGGGAGTCGAAGAGCAGTACTTC. Its translation: CASSASVAGVEEQYF. V gene TRBV25-1 combines with J gene TRBJ2-7, with TRBD2 matching 9 bases. CDR1 and CDR2 (germline): MGHDK, SYGVNS. This CDR3 is built from 15 residues. After removal of 4 bases from V and 7 bases from J, the junction contained 11 bases not matched to a gene.